Below, 20 T cell receptor beta chains from the same sample are listed, as sequenced in a study of T cell responses to AZD1222 COVID-19 vaccine. Here immunoSEQ multiplex PCR was the method, and the copy in TCRdb shows in-frame clones only, minus some. The sample holds about 190,000 clones, 80% to 95% seen once. The specimen comprised peripheral blood, sampled on day 0 of AZD1222 vaccination. These receptors were collected from an adult in good health.

The V and J genes are TRBV19 and TRBJ1-1; the D gene is possibly TRBD1 (5 bases). CDR3 size: 13 residues. V was shortened by 3 bases and J by 4 bases, with 9 bases between the two germline ends. CDR1 LNHDA and CDR2 SQIVND come from the germline V gene (reference sequence). CDR3 sequence: CASSIPGPTEAFF. DNA of the CDR3: TGTGCCAGTAGTATTCCGGGACCCACTGAAGCTTTCTTT.

The V call is TRBV19, the J call TRBJ2-5; the D gene is possibly TRBD2 (5 bases). The V gene lost 0 bases and the J gene lost 5 bases, with 16 bases spanning the gap. Per germline, CDR1 LNHDA and CDR2 SQIVND (reference sequence). The CDR3 totals 16 residues. The CDR3 is CASSIDRGASRETQYF. The CDR3 DNA reads TGTGCCAGTAGTATAGATCGGGGAGCTAGCCGGGAGACCCAGTACTTC.

This clone is a singleton in its sample. The genes are TRBV7-3 and TRBJ2-1; 8 bases map to TRBD2. With V trimmed by 1 base and J by 8 bases, 7 bases remained unmatched. The CDR3 is made up of 15 amino acids. Germline CDR1 and CDR2: SGHTA and FQGTGA. CDR3 DNA: TGTGCCAGCAGCTTAAGTCCAGCGGGGGCATATGAGCAGTTCTTC. Its translation: CASSLSPAGAYEQFF.

The chain links TRBV18 to TRBJ1-6; D gene unclear. Trimming removed 2 bases at V and 4 bases at J, with 12 bases between. The germline V gene encodes CDR1 KGHSH and CDR2 LQKENI. The CDR3 consists of 16 residues. Written as DNA, the CDR3 is TGTGCCAGCTCACCAAGGGAGGCAACTTATAATTCACCCCTCCACTTT. Translating it yields CASSPREATYNSPLHF.

This sequence joins TRBV5-1 and TRBJ2-1, with 11 positions matching TRBD2. The V gene end was trimmed by 4 bases and the J gene end by 7 bases; junction bases not matched to a gene: 10. The germline V gene encodes CDR1 SGHRS and CDR2 YFSETQ. The CDR3 loop spans 16 amino acids. The CDR3 protein is CASSPGASGGLNEQFF. In nucleotides, the CDR3 is TGCGCCAGCAGCCCCGGGGCTAGCGGGGGGCTTAATGAGCAGTTCTTC.

V and J are TRBV23-1 and TRBJ2-7, with 8 bases aligning to TRBD2. TRBV23-1 is noted as an ORF with a role that remains uncertain. The ends lost 0 bases at V and 4 bases at J; junction bases unmatched: 2. The CDR3 loop spans 14 amino acids. The DNA for the CDR3 is TGCGCCAGCAGTCAATCCGGGGGGGAATACGAGCAGTACTTC. It yields the protein CASSQSGGEYEQYF.

The rearrangement uses TRBV7-2 and TRBJ2-5; no reliable D call. The CDR3 covers 15 residues. Trimming stripped 4 bases from V and 1 base from J, with 13 bases between. CDR1 is SGHTA and CDR2 is FQGNSA in the germline V gene. The CDR3 bases are TGTGCCAGCAGCTCCCGTGGAGAGGTCCAAGAGACCCAGTACTTC. Translated, it gives CASSSRGEVQETQYF.

This sequence joins TRBV3-1 (or the pseudogene TRBV3-2) and TRBJ2-5; 7 bases match TRBD2. Trimming at V came to 10 bases and at J to 4 bases, leaving 12 bases not matched to a gene. CDR3 length equals 14 residues. Germline lookup yields CDR1 LGHDT and CDR2 YNNKEL (reference sequence). CDR3 protein: CATKGTGGGETQYF. DNA of the CDR3: TGTGCCACCAAAGGAACGGGGGGAGGAGAGACCCAGTACTTC.

This clone was seen only a few times. The genes are TRBV7-2 and TRBJ2-2; TRBD1 is a possible D gene (5 bases). The germline CDR1 and CDR2 sequences are SGHTA and FQGNSA. Trimming shortened V by 2 bases and J by 6 bases, and 13 bases separated the two germline ends. This CDR3 contains 15 residues. CDR3 DNA sequence: TGTGCCAGCAGCTTAAAGGGGAATTGGGCCGGGGAGCTGTTTTTT. It translates to CASSLKGNWAGELFF.

This clone came up once. This sequence joins TRBV14 and TRBJ1-4, with D perhaps matching TRBD1 (5 bases). V was shortened by 8 bases and J by 0 bases, with 16 bases between the two germline ends. Germline CDR1 SGHDN, CDR2 FVKESK. This CDR3 has 16 residues. In DNA, the CDR3 is TGTGCCAGCTCTGGACTAGGGGCGGCAACTAATGAAAAACTGTTTTTT. Translated, it gives CASSGLGAATNEKLFF.

The V gene is TRBV15, the J gene TRBJ1-1; the D gene is possibly TRBD1 (6 bases). Germline V gene lookup returns CDR1 LNHNV and CDR2 YYDKDF (reference sequence). This CDR3 is 15 amino acids long. The V and J ends lost 1 base and 0 bases respectively, with 9 bases between them. The CDR3 sequence is CATSRARGLNTEAFF. DNA of the CDR3: TGTGCCACCAGCAGAGCCAGGGGCCTGAACACTGAAGCTTTCTTT.

CDR3 loop: CASSFAGTGGGNQPQHF. The CDR3, as DNA: TGTGCCAGCAGTTTTGCGGGGACAGGGGGGGGCAATCAGCCCCAGCATTTT. The rearrangement joins TRBV28 to TRBJ1-5, with TRBD1 identical over 11 bases. Germline V gene data show CDR1 as MDHEN and CDR2 as SYDVKM. Trimming took 3 bases from V and 2 from J; bases not matched to a gene: 6. The length of the CDR3 is 17 residues.

The chain combines TRBV6-5 with TRBJ1-3, with no clear D. From germline, CDR1 is MNHEY and CDR2 SVGAGI. The V gene lost 7 bases and the J gene lost 0 bases, with 4 bases spanning the gap. The CDR3 has 12 residues. The CDR3 reads CASTSSGNTIYF. The CDR3 DNA reads TGTGCCAGCACGTCCTCTGGAAACACCATATATTTT.

The chain combines TRBV3-1 (or the pseudogene TRBV3-2) with TRBJ1-6; the match to TRBD1 covers 9 bases. The CDR3 covers 14 residues. Germline trimming cut 4 bases from V and 5 bases from J; bases unmatched to any gene: 0. The germline gives CDR1 LGHDT, CDR2 YNNKEL (reference sequence). CDR3 nucleotide sequence: TGTGCCAGCAGCCGGGACAGGGATAATTCACCCCTCCACTTT. Encoded protein: CASSRDRDNSPLHF.

The chain couples TRBV6-1 to TRBJ2-7; D unresolved. Germline values: CDR1 MNHNS, CDR2 SASEGT. This CDR3 has 13 residues. Trimming stripped 2 bases from V and 2 bases from J, with 7 bases between. The chain's CDR3 is CASSESKTYEQYF. The CDR3 DNA sequence: TGTGCCAGCAGTGAATCGAAAACCTACGAGCAGTACTTC.

The chain has TRBV28 and TRBJ1-4; D is undetermined. Deletions cut 5 bases from V and 0 bases from J, with 7 bases between. The CDR3 is made up of 14 amino acids. Germline V gene data show CDR1 as MDHEN and CDR2 as SYDVKM. The CDR3 nucleotides read TGTGCCAGCAGTGGTGATGCAACTAATGAAAAACTGTTTTTT. It specifies CASSGDATNEKLFF.

The chain joins TRBV2 to TRBJ1-6; perhaps TRBD1 as D (5 bases). The CDR3 loop spans 16 amino acids. CDR1 is SNHLY, CDR2 FYNNEI, per germline. The V gene lost 9 bases and the J gene lost 8 bases, with 23 bases spanning the gap. The CDR3 here is CARAGRGEADDSPLHF. The CDR3 nucleotides read TGTGCCAGGGCGGGGCGGGGCGAAGCAGATGATTCACCCCTCCACTTT.

V gene TRBV28 combines with J gene TRBJ2-1; D gene ambiguous. Trimming stripped 1 base from V and 7 bases from J, with 8 bases between. CDR1 MDHEN and CDR2 SYDVKM come from the germline V gene. The CDR3 spans 13 residues. In DNA form, the CDR3 reads TGTGCCAGCAGTTTATCCAGGTCGAATGAGCAGTTCTTC. It codes for CASSLSRSNEQFF.

This sequence joins TRBV3-1 (or the pseudogene TRBV3-2) and TRBJ2-3; no firm D call. Trimming left V 6 bases short and J 4 bases short, with 14 bases between. Germline loops: CDR1 LGHDT, CDR2 YNNKEL (reference sequence). CDR3 length: 14 amino acids. This CDR3 reads CASRPDSGPDTQYF. DNA for the CDR3: TGTGCCAGCAGGCCTGATTCGGGCCCAGATACGCAGTATTTT.

About this clone: Other nucleotide sequences from this sample produce the same CDR3. This chain joins TRBV3-1 (or the pseudogene TRBV3-2) and TRBJ1-5; perhaps TRBD1 as D (5 bases). This CDR3 spans 12 amino acids. The germline V gene has CDR1 LGHDT and CDR2 YNNKEL (reference sequence). V shed 1 base and J shed 7 bases, with 5 bases lying between them. In nucleotides, the CDR3 is TGTGCCAGCAGCCAAGGGGGCCAGCCCCAGCATTTT. Its translation: CASSQGGQPQHF.